These T cell receptor beta chains were read from a single sample in a study of breast tumors, draining lymph nodes, adjacent tissues. Via MiXCR, TCRdb re-called the multiplex PCR reads, giving one row per CDR3 protein. Of approximately 280,000 distinct CDR3 sequences listed, over 25% are singletons. Sequenced: axillary lymph node tissue. The origin of the receptors is a female donor with breast cancer. Some clones in this sample may be carry-over from other donors' samples. Each CDR3 is given with its conserved first and last residue. Fields, in order: D gene, V gene, J gene, clone size, CDR3 DNA, CDR3 protein. A D gene is named only where the DNA matches it firmly. Where a row states a size, it is once, few, many or the class of an expanded clone; other rows omit it.

d_call: -
v_call: TRBV27
j_call: TRBJ1-1
clone_size: -
cdr3_nt: TGTGCCAGCAGGGACAGCTGGACTGAAGCTTTCTTT
cdr3_aa: CASRDSWTEAFF

d_call: -
v_call: TRBV12-3/TRBV12-4
j_call: TRBJ1-5
clone_size: many
cdr3_nt: TGTGCCAGCAGCCGATCCGTTTCGGGGGCCCAGCATTTT
cdr3_aa: CASSRSVSGAQHF

d_call: TRBD2
v_call: TRBV29-1
j_call: TRBJ2-7
clone_size: many
cdr3_nt: TGCAGCGCAATGGGACTATACTACGAGCAGTACTTC
cdr3_aa: CSAMGLYYEQYF

d_call: TRBD2
v_call: TRBV20-1
j_call: TRBJ2-7
clone_size: many
cdr3_nt: TGCAGTGCTAGCCGGCTAGCGGGAGGCGAGCAGTACTTC
cdr3_aa: CSASRLAGGEQYF

d_call: TRBD1
v_call: TRBV5-1
j_call: TRBJ2-5
clone_size: many
cdr3_nt: TGCGCCAGCAGCGCGATCCAGGGGGCAGGGGAGACCCAGTACTTC
cdr3_aa: CASSAIQGAGETQYF

d_call: -
v_call: TRBV30
j_call: TRBJ1-4
clone_size: few
cdr3_nt: TGTGCCTGGGGCCGGGAGGGGAATGAAAAACTGTTTTTT
cdr3_aa: CAWGREGNEKLFF

d_call: -
v_call: TRBV29-1
j_call: TRBJ1-2
clone_size: many
cdr3_nt: TGCAGCGGGGGTGGAAGGGCGTATGGCTACACCTTC
cdr3_aa: CSGGGRAYGYTF

d_call: -
v_call: TRBV14
j_call: TRBJ1-6
clone_size: many
cdr3_nt: TGTGCCAGCAGCCAAACAGCAAATTCACCCCTCCACTTT
cdr3_aa: CASSQTANSPLHF

d_call: -
v_call: TRBV24-1
j_call: TRBJ2-1
clone_size: many
cdr3_nt: TGTGCCACCAGTGAGGCCGCTCGGGATGAGCAGTTCTTC
cdr3_aa: CATSEAARDEQFF

d_call: TRBD1
v_call: TRBV30
j_call: TRBJ1-5
clone_size: few
cdr3_nt: TGTGCCTGGGACAGGGAGGGCAATCAGCCCCAGCATTTT
cdr3_aa: CAWDREGNQPQHF

d_call: TRBD1
v_call: TRBV19
j_call: TRBJ2-2
clone_size: many
cdr3_nt: TGTGCCAGTGCAGACAGGGCAACCGGGGAGCTGTTTTTT
cdr3_aa: CASADRATGELFF

d_call: TRBD2
v_call: TRBV19
j_call: TRBJ2-3
clone_size: many
cdr3_nt: TGTGCCAGTAGTAGATCGGGACTAGCGGGAGAGAGGGTTACAGATACGCAGTATTTT
cdr3_aa: CASSRSGLAGERVTDTQYF

d_call: -
v_call: TRBV5-6
j_call: TRBJ2-1
clone_size: many
cdr3_nt: TGTGCCAGCAGCCCCCCATACAACAATGAGCAGTTCTTC
cdr3_aa: CASSPPYNNEQFF

d_call: -
v_call: TRBV6-6
j_call: TRBJ2-3
clone_size: many
cdr3_nt: TGTGCCAGCAGTCGAGGACCCGACGGAGATACGCAGTATTTT
cdr3_aa: CASSRGPDGDTQYF

d_call: TRBD1
v_call: TRBV5-6
j_call: TRBJ1-2
clone_size: -
cdr3_nt: TGTGCCAGCAGCCGGACAGGGGATTGCTACACCTTC
cdr3_aa: CASSRTGDCYTF

d_call: -
v_call: TRBV20-1
j_call: TRBJ2-3
clone_size: -
cdr3_nt: TGCGGTGCTAGTGGGGGGGGCAGAGCCGGAGATACGCAGTATTTT
cdr3_aa: CGASGGGRAGDTQYF

d_call: -
v_call: TRBV11-2
j_call: TRBJ2-5
clone_size: many
cdr3_nt: TGTGCCAGCAGCCCCCCGGGACTTAGAGGGACCCAGTACTTC
cdr3_aa: CASSPPGLRGTQYF